This TCR beta chain derives from a study of technical replicates of blood from four donors. This CDR3 has 13 residues. From germline, CDR1 is SQVTM and CDR2 ANQGSEA. The V and J ends lost 5 bases and 5 bases respectively, with 13 bases between them. TCRdb keeps only in-frame clones here, not all; method: immunoSEQ multiplex PCR. Of tens of thousands of clones in the sample, 70% to 90% were seen once. This rearrangement joins TRBV29-1 to TRBJ1-5; a weak D match, TRBD1 (5 bases). This clonotype was sampled from a human donor in good health. Some clones in this sample may be carry-over from other donors' samples. Material: PBMCs. CDR3 in amino acids: CSVLSDTDQPQHF. CDR3 sequence (DNA): TGCAGCGTTCTATCGGACACTGATCAGCCCCAGCATTTT. The whole variable domain, filled in from reference TRBV29-1 and TRBJ1-5, reads SAVISQKPSRDICQRGTSLTIQCQVDSQVTMMFWYRQQPGQSLTLIATANQGSEATYESGFVIDKFPISRPNLTFSTLTVSNMSPEDSSIYLCSVLSDTDQPQHFGDGTRLSIL.